The 3 T cell receptor beta chains below come from one sample, sequenced in a study of T cells in Graves' hyperthyroidism and ophthalmopathy. Template material for amplifying TCR beta CDR3 regions consisted of RNA transcripts. First-round RT-PCR of the TCR CDR3 relied on the HTBI primer set. TCRdb called the multiplex PCR reads again in MiXCR, with one record for every CDR3 protein. Of 300,000 to 450,000 distinct CDR3 sequences listed, 15% to 18% were seen once; the top ten hold approximately 30%. The sequenced sample was blood. The receptors stem from a woman under 30 with Graves' hyperthyroidism that later progressed to Graves' ophthalmopathy.

This chain joins TRBV7-9 and TRBJ2-5; 8 bases are shared with TRBD2. The V gene end was trimmed by 5 bases and the J gene end by 5 bases; junction bases not matched to a gene: 16. CDR3 size: 17 residues. CDR1 is SEHNR, CDR2 FQNEAQ, per germline (reference sequence). CDR3 coding DNA: TGTGCCAGCAGCCCACCTATGAGGAGCGGGAGAGGTGAGACCCAGTACTTC. It is translated as CASSPPMRSGRGETQYF.

This clonotype came up a few times. This rearrangement joins TRBV25-1 to TRBJ1-6; the D is unclear. The CDR3 contains 16 residues. The germline V and J ends were trimmed by 5 bases and 6 bases, with 17 bases remaining between them. Germline-derived CDR1 and CDR2 are MGHDK and SYGVNS. The CDR3 DNA is TGTGCCAGCAGTCCGGACGGACGGTTGAGTAATTCACCCCTCCACTTT. It yields the protein CASSPDGRLSNSPLHF.

This clonotype was found many times. This chain uses TRBV6-1 with TRBJ1-2; maybe TRBD1 (6 bases). CDR3 size: 15 residues. V lost 2 bases and J 2 bases, leaving 12 bases between the germline ends. Germline lookup yields CDR1 MNHNS and CDR2 SASEGT. The CDR3 bases are TGTGCCAGCAGTGAATATTGGACAGCGAACTATGGCTACACCTTC. Its translation: CASSEYWTANYGYTF.